A single sample gave rise to the 18 T cell receptor beta chains below, sequenced in a study of PD-1 blockade in mismatch repair-deficient tumors. Assay used: immunoSEQ multiplex PCR; TCRdb lists only in-frame clones, some missing. Here the sample spans around 100,000 clones, about 80% being singletons. The starting material was peripheral blood, obtained 60 weeks after starting pembrolizumab. The receptors come from an adult with mismatch repair-deficient cancer.

The gene calls are TRBV7-8 and TRBJ1-2; D is uncertain. CDR1 SGHVS and CDR2 FQNEAQ come from the germline V gene. The CDR3 contains 14 residues. V shed 0 bases and J shed 6 bases, with 11 bases lying between them. The CDR3 sequence: CASSLAPRMNGYTF. The CDR3 DNA follows: TGTGCCAGCAGCTTAGCGCCCCGGATGAATGGCTACACCTTC.

This clone was found once. V is TRBV4-2 and J is TRBJ2-1, with 9 bases aligning to TRBD2. V dropped 0 bases and J dropped 3; count of bases not matched to a gene: 3. The CDR3 covers 16 residues. Germline V gene data show CDR1 as LGHNA and CDR2 as YNFKEQ. CDR3 nucleotide sequence: TGTGCCAGCAGCCAAGAACTAGCGGGTGTCTACAATGAGCAGTTCTTC. Its protein product is CASSQELAGVYNEQFF.

This chain's CDR3 is CASSLGYKDEQYF. The CDR3 DNA reads as TGTGCCAGCAGCTTAGGGTACAAGGACGAGCAGTACTTC. The chain links TRBV7-2 to TRBJ2-7; D gene ambiguous. The CDR3 is 13 amino acids. V shed 1 base and J shed 5 bases, with 9 bases lying between them. Germline loops: CDR1 SGHTA, CDR2 FQGNSA.

V usage is TRBV5-6 and J usage is TRBJ2-7; D may be TRBD1 or TRBD2 (5 bases each). Germline values: CDR1 SGHDT, CDR2 YYEEEE. Trimming took 2 bases from V and 3 from J, leaving 12 bases between them. This CDR3 has 14 residues. DNA of the CDR3: TGTGCCAGCAGCTTAGTAGGGACCGACTACGAGCAGTACTTC. It codes for CASSLVGTDYEQYF.

The V and J genes are TRBV9 and TRBJ2-3; 12 bases match TRBD2. The CDR3 sequence is 16 residues long. V lost 3 bases to trimming and J lost 0 bases; unmatched junction nucleotides: 2. Germline assignment: CDR1 SGDLS and CDR2 YYNGEE. This CDR3 is CASSETSGGSTDTQYF. As DNA, the CDR3 is TGTGCCAGCAGCGAAACTAGCGGGGGGAGCACAGATACGCAGTATTTT.

The V gene is TRBV6-5, the J gene TRBJ2-5, with unresolved D. Between the trimmed V and J ends, which lost 7 bases and 5 bases, there was a span of 8 bases. CDR3 length: 11 amino acids. Looked up from germline, CDR1 is MNHEY and CDR2 is SVGAGI. In DNA, the CDR3 is TGTGCCAGCACGTCTAGGGAGACCCAGTACTTC. The encoded protein is CASTSRETQYF.

The rearrangement joins TRBV5-8 to TRBJ1-3, with D uncertain. The V end lost 0 bases, the J end lost 7 bases, and 5 bases lay between the germline ends. From germline, CDR1 is SGHTS and CDR2 YDEGEE. The CDR3 loop spans 12 amino acids. The CDR3 region has the DNA TGTGCCAGCAGCTTGGTGCGGAACACCATATATTTT. Residues: CASSLVRNTIYF.

The chain has TRBV7-3 and TRBJ2-7; D uncertain. CDR3 size: 12 residues. Germline loops: CDR1 SGHTA, CDR2 FQGTGA. The V gene lost 5 bases and the J gene lost 3 bases, with 8 bases spanning the gap. Written as DNA, the CDR3 is TGTGCCAGCAGCCTGGACCTCTACGAGCAGTACTTC. Its protein is CASSLDLYEQYF.

On this clone: The sample contains more than one DNA sequence encoding this CDR3. The chain has TRBV2 and TRBJ1-3, with unresolved D. The CDR3 loop spans 13 amino acids. Germline CDR1 and CDR2: SNHLY and FYNNEI. Trimming removed 3 bases at V and 3 bases at J, with 6 bases between. CDR3 amino acids: CASSDGVGNTIYF. Here the CDR3 DNA reads TGTGCCAGCAGTGACGGGGTTGGAAACACCATATATTTT.

The V call is TRBV27, the J call TRBJ2-1, with TRBD1 matching over 9 bases. V trimming: 3 bases; J trimming: 2 bases; junction bases outside the gene matches: 8. Germline V gene sequence: CDR1 MNHEY, CDR2 SMNVEV (reference sequence). The CDR3 covers 17 residues. CDR3 region: CASSFPTGGSPYNEQFF. DNA of the CDR3: TGTGCCAGCAGTTTCCCTACAGGGGGCAGTCCCTACAATGAGCAGTTCTTC.

This sequence joins TRBV7-9 and TRBJ1-3; possibly TRBD1 for D (5 bases). V was cut by 8 bases and J by 4 bases, with 15 bases left in between. Germline lookup yields CDR1 SEHNR and CDR2 FQNEAQ (reference sequence). The CDR3 contains 14 residues. In DNA form, the CDR3 reads TGTGCCAGCGGGGTGGAAGGGGCGGGAAACACCATATATTTT. It encodes CASGVEGAGNTIYF.

The chain joins TRBV2 to TRBJ1-2, with TRBD1 matching 7 bases. CDR1 and CDR2 from the germline V gene are SNHLY and FYNNEI. Trimming at V came to 4 bases and at J to 6 bases, leaving 5 bases not matched to a gene. CDR3 length equals 13 residues. The CDR3 sequence is CASSVDRTNGYTF. In DNA, the CDR3 is TGTGCCAGCAGTGTGGACAGGACTAATGGCTACACCTTC.

The V and J genes are TRBV7-8 and TRBJ2-4; weak D call: TRBD1 (6 bases). V lost 3 bases, J lost 5 bases, and 17 bases lay in between. Germline V lookup: CDR1 SGHVS, CDR2 FQNEAQ. CDR3 length: 16 amino acids. This CDR3 reads CASSLAGESYQNIQYF. CDR3 in DNA: TGTGCCAGCAGCTTGGCAGGGGAGTCATACCAAAACATTCAGTACTTC.

V is TRBV19 and J is TRBJ1-1; 11 bases fit TRBD1. V gave up 5 bases and J gave up 8 bases; unmatched junction bases: 10. Germline CDR1 is LNHDA and CDR2 is SQIVND (reference sequence). The CDR3 contains 15 residues. CDR3 in amino acids: CASSSGTGGLREAFF. As DNA, the CDR3 is TGTGCCAGTAGTTCCGGGACAGGGGGTCTTCGGGAAGCTTTCTTT.

Comments on this clone: Other DNA variants within this sample encode the same CDR3. V is TRBV6-5 and J is TRBJ2-7; D is perhaps TRBD2 (6 bases). CDR1 is MNHEY, CDR2 SVGAGI, per germline. Trimming left V 6 bases short and J 4 bases short, with 10 bases between. This CDR3 is 12 amino acids long. The CDR3 sequence: CASRGLPYEQYF. The CDR3 DNA sequence: TGTGCCAGCAGGGGACTGCCTTACGAGCAGTACTTC.

The table lists this clone with a count of one. One end of the junction varies from germline; a read error may be responsible. This chain connects TRBV7-9 to TRBJ2-1; 9 bases line up with TRBD2. Germline values: CDR1 SEHNR, CDR2 FQNEAQ (reference sequence). The CDR3 spans 17 residues. The DNA of the CDR3 is TGTGCCAGCACCTTAGACGTACTAGCGGGCCCTTACAATGAGCAGTTCTTC. Its protein product is CASTLDVLAGPYNEQFF.

The chain combines TRBV28 with TRBJ2-1; TRBD2 aligns across 7 bases. With V trimmed by 7 bases and J by 4 bases, 7 bases remained unmatched. Germline V gene sequence: CDR1 MDHEN, CDR2 SYDVKM. This CDR3 is 14 amino acids long. CDR3 sequence: CASKTGGSYNEQFF. CDR3 DNA: TGTGCCAGCAAAACGGGAGGTTCTTACAATGAGCAGTTCTTC.

The V gene is TRBV7-9, the J gene TRBJ2-5; D is ambiguous. This CDR3 is 12 amino acids long. The V end was cut by 5 bases, the J end by 5 bases, with 9 bases between. Per germline, CDR1 SEHNR and CDR2 FQNEAQ (reference sequence). The CDR3 bases are TGTGCCAGCAGCCCCTTTCCGGAGACCCAGTACTTC. Its translation: CASSPFPETQYF.